Shown below are 23 T cell receptor beta chains from a single sample sequenced in a study of blood T cell repertoires in COVID-19. Assay used: immunoSEQ multiplex PCR; TCRdb lists only in-frame clones, some missing. Of about 48,000 clones in the sample, roughly 82% are singletons; the top ten hold 7% to 8.5%. Sequencing was performed on peripheral blood. The receptors shown here come from a middle-aged man with acute or convalescent COVID-19.

The chain uses TRBV6-5 and TRBJ1-1, with a tentative D call TRBD1 (5 bases). Germline V gives CDR1 MNHEY, CDR2 SVGAGI. The CDR3 is 11 amino acids. The V and J ends lost 10 bases and 4 bases respectively, with 10 bases between them. In DNA form, the CDR3 reads TGTGCCACCGGGGGTGCCACTGAAGCTTTCTTT. Translating gives CATGGATEAFF.

This clone occurred once. V gene TRBV7-2 combines with J gene TRBJ2-2, with TRBD2 identical over 7 bases. Germline V gene lookup returns CDR1 SGHTA and CDR2 FQGNSA. The CDR3 extends over 17 amino acids. V trimming: 6 bases; J trimming: 2 bases; junction bases outside the gene matches: 12. Written as DNA, the CDR3 is TGTGCCAGCAGGACGACCCCCGGGGGGTTAAACACCGGGGAGCTGTTTTTT. Its protein is CASRTTPGGLNTGELFF.

The chain couples TRBV24-1 to TRBJ2-2, with 8 bases that match TRBD1. Trimming cost V 6 bases and J 7 bases; bases outside gene matches: 12. Germline values: CDR1 KGHDR, CDR2 SFDVKD. This CDR3 contains 16 residues. The CDR3 spells CATSPRAGGAGGELFF. CDR3 bases: TGTGCCACCAGTCCCCGGGCAGGGGGCGCAGGCGGGGAGCTGTTTTTT.

The rearrangement joins TRBV28 to TRBJ2-1; 10 nucleotides agree with TRBD1. Per the germline V gene, CDR1 is MDHEN and CDR2 is SYDVKM. This CDR3 comprises 12 residues. V shed 6 bases, J shed 12 bases, and the junction held 5 bases outside the gene matches. In DNA form, the CDR3 reads TGTGCCAGCAGGAACCGGGACAGGGGGCAGTTCTTC. This gives the protein CASRNRDRGQFF.

The CDR3: CASSLTGRTEAFF. In DNA form, the CDR3 reads TGTGCCAGCAGCTTGACAGGAAGGACTGAAGCTTTCTTT. This rearrangement joins TRBV11-3 to TRBJ1-1, with D perhaps matching TRBD1 (6 bases). There are 13 residues in the CDR3. The V end was cut by 3 bases, the J end by 5 bases, with 10 bases between. CDR1 and CDR2 from the germline V gene are SGHNT and YENEEA.

The chain joins TRBV29-1 to TRBJ1-4, with TRBD1 matching over 7 bases. Germline-derived CDR1 and CDR2 are SQVTM and ANQGSEA. The CDR3 consists of 14 residues. V gave up 5 bases and J gave up 2 bases; unmatched junction bases: 5. CDR3 DNA: TGCAGCGTTTACACGACAGGGACTAATGAAAAACTGTTTTTT. This sequence encodes CSVYTTGTNEKLFF.

The rearrangement joins TRBV9 to TRBJ2-3; TRBD2 might be the D (5 bases). Trimming removed 0 bases at V and 8 bases at J, with 13 bases between. The CDR3 sequence is 14 residues long. CDR1 and CDR2 (germline): SGDLS, YYNGEE. The CDR3 DNA follows: TGTGCCAGCAGCGTAGGAGTAGATCGGGGTACGCAGTATTTT. Its translation is CASSVGVDRGTQYF.

The chain uses TRBV28 and TRBJ1-4; a possible D gene is TRBD1 (6 bases). Germline lookup yields CDR1 MDHEN and CDR2 SYDVKM. The CDR3 has 15 amino acids. V was shortened by 4 bases and J by 5 bases, with 14 bases between the two germline ends. This chain's CDR3 is CASSSNRERNEKLFF. DNA for the CDR3: TGTGCCAGCAGTTCAAACAGGGAGCGGAATGAAAAACTGTTTTTT.

This clone was seen a few times. The rearrangement links TRBV19 to TRBJ2-2; weak D call: TRBD1 (5 bases). V was clipped by 8 bases and J by 4 bases, with 14 bases between them. The CDR3 has 14 amino acids. From germline, CDR1 is LNHDA and CDR2 SQIVND (reference sequence). The chain's CDR3 is CASGSKTVTGELFF. The CDR3 DNA reads as TGTGCCAGTGGTTCCAAGACAGTCACCGGGGAGCTGTTTTTT.

This rearrangement joins TRBV24-1 to TRBJ1-2; no firm D call. This CDR3 has 13 residues. V was clipped by 4 bases and J by 3 bases, with 8 bases between them. Germline V CDR1 and CDR2: KGHDR, SFDVKD. Here the CDR3 reads CATSEAADYGYTF. DNA for the CDR3: TGTGCCACCAGTGAGGCCGCAGACTATGGCTACACCTTC.

In DNA form, the CDR3 reads TGCGCCAGCAGCATAGGGGGACAGGGCATCTACGAGCAGTACTTC. Encoded protein: CASSIGGQGIYEQYF. J is TRBJ2-7 and V is TRBV5-1; 9 bases map to TRBD1. Germline V gene sequence: CDR1 SGHRS, CDR2 YFSETQ. Losses at the gene ends were 4 bases for V and 3 bases for J; bases not matched to a gene: 8. CDR3 length: 15 amino acids.

The CDR3 region is CASSQVTIAKNIQYF. The CDR3 DNA reads as TGTGCCAGCAGCCAAGTCACTATAGCCAAAAACATTCAGTACTTC. This chain connects TRBV3-1 (or the pseudogene TRBV3-2) to TRBJ2-4, with D hard to call. The CDR3 runs to 15 residues. Trimming took 1 base from V and 0 from J, leaving 7 bases between them. Germline V gene data show CDR1 as LGHDT and CDR2 as YNNKEL (reference sequence).

V and J are TRBV9 and TRBJ2-1, with TRBD2 identical over 11 bases. CDR3 length: 15 amino acids. The germline gives CDR1 SGDLS, CDR2 YYNGEE. The ends lost 1 base at V and 10 bases at J; junction bases unmatched: 7. CDR3 sequence (DNA): TGTGCCAGCAGCGTACGACTAGCGGGGTCCGGGGAGCAGTTCTTC. Amino acid sequence: CASSVRLAGSGEQFF.

This chain links TRBV5-4 with TRBJ2-1; 12 bases are shared with TRBD2. V lost 0 bases, J lost 1 base, and 5 bases stayed unmatched. The CDR3 has 18 amino acids. Germline-derived CDR1 and CDR2 are SGHNT and YYREEE (reference sequence). The CDR3 region has the DNA TGTGCCAGCAGCTTGGGGTCTAGCGGGGGGGCGTCCTACAATGAGCAGTTCTTC. Its protein is CASSLGSSGGASYNEQFF.

The V call is TRBV28, the J call TRBJ1-6; 9 bases agree with TRBD1. Germline trimming cut 4 bases from V and 5 bases from J; bases unmatched to any gene: 3. The CDR3 extends over 15 amino acids. CDR1 is MDHEN, CDR2 SYDVKM, per germline. DNA for the CDR3: TGTGCCAGCAGTTCATACAGGGGGCATAATTCACCCCTCCACTTT. It translates to CASSSYRGHNSPLHF.

V and J are TRBV2 and TRBJ2-1; the match to TRBD1 covers 7 bases. The CDR3 runs 14 residues. Germline assignment: CDR1 SNHLY and CDR2 FYNNEI. V was clipped by 8 bases and J by 5 bases; unmatched bases: 9. DNA for the CDR3: TGTGCCAGCTTCAACTACAGGGGAAACAATGAGCAGTTCTTC. Protein product: CASFNYRGNNEQFF.

This rearrangement joins TRBV2 to TRBJ1-6; D is ambiguous. With 4 bases removed from V and 6 bases from J, the gap between germline ends came to 10 bases. Germline CDR1 and CDR2: SNHLY and FYNNEI. The length of the CDR3 is 14 residues. This CDR3 is CASSVIGLNSPLHF. In DNA form, the CDR3 reads TGTGCCAGCAGTGTTATAGGACTTAATTCACCCCTCCACTTT.

The gene calls are TRBV7-2 and TRBJ1-1; D call uncertain. The germline CDR1 and CDR2 sequences are SGHTA and FQGNSA. V lost 1 base and J 1 base, leaving 7 bases between the germline ends. The CDR3 loop spans 14 amino acids. The CDR3 protein is CASSLVSGNTEAFF. Written as DNA, the CDR3 is TGTGCCAGCAGCTTAGTCTCGGGGAACACTGAAGCTTTCTTT.

This clone was counted only a few times. V gene TRBV19 combines with J gene TRBJ1-6; no firm D call. Per the germline V gene, CDR1 is LNHDA and CDR2 is SQIVND (reference sequence). Trimming shortened V by 5 bases and J by 7 bases, and 12 bases separated the two germline ends. This CDR3 has 14 residues. The CDR3 here is CASSFEGGNSPLHF. The CDR3 DNA reads as TGTGCCAGTAGTTTCGAGGGAGGCAATTCACCCCTCCACTTT. The complete variable domain, with remaining parts taken from reference TRBV19 and TRBJ1-6, reads DGGITQSPKYLFRKEGQNVTLSCEQNLNHDAMYWYRQDPGQGLRLIYYSQIVNDFQKGDIAEGYSVSREKKESFPLTVTSAQKNPTAFYLCASSFEGGNSPLHFGNGTRLTVT.

The gene calls are TRBV18 and TRBJ1-1, with 7 bases lining up with TRBD1. The V and J ends lost 1 base and 3 bases, in that order; junction bases with no gene match: 5. This CDR3 comprises 15 residues. Germline CDR1 and CDR2: KGHSH and LQKENI. The DNA for the CDR3 is TGTGCCAGCTCACCACGGAGGCAGGGGGACACTGAAGCTTTCTTT. It is translated as CASSPRRQGDTEAFF.

This clone was observed a handful of times. The chain carries TRBV5-4 and TRBJ2-7; 7 nucleotides align to TRBD1. This CDR3 region has 13 residues. Germline V gene lookup returns CDR1 SGHNT and CDR2 YYREEE (reference sequence). J gave up 2 bases and V 3 bases, and 2 bases lay outside the gene matches. The CDR3 is CASSWDRTYEQYF. For the CDR3, the DNA is TGTGCCAGCAGCTGGGACAGAACCTACGAGCAGTACTTC. Full variable domain (remainder filled in from reference TRBV5-4 and TRBJ2-7): ETGVTQSPTHLIKTRGQQVTLRCSSQSGHNTVSWYQQALGQGPQFIFQYYREEENGRGNFPPRFSGLQFPNYSSELNVNALELDDSALYLCASSWDRTYEQYFGPGTRLTVT.

V and J are TRBV7-2 and TRBJ1-2, with D possibly being TRBD1 (5 bases). CDR3 size: 12 residues. The germline CDR1 and CDR2 sequences are SGHTA and FQGNSA. V was cut by 5 bases and J by 4 bases, with 8 bases left in between. The CDR3 region has the DNA TGTGCCAGCAGCAATACAGGCTATGGCTACACCTTC. As protein: CASSNTGYGYTF.

The rearrangement uses TRBV19 and TRBJ2-7, with D tentatively TRBD1 (5 bases). The V gene lost 5 bases and the J gene lost 2 bases, with 10 bases spanning the gap. Germline-derived CDR1 and CDR2 are LNHDA and SQIVND (reference sequence). The CDR3 totals 13 residues. The CDR3 region is CASSPGPTYEQYF. In DNA form, the CDR3 reads TGTGCCAGTAGTCCAGGGCCTACCTACGAGCAGTACTTC.